These 17 T cell receptor beta chains share one sample of origin, sequenced in a study of neurological immune-mediated disorders. Via MiXCR, TCRdb re-called the 5' RACE reads, giving one row per CDR3 protein. The sample shows roughly 80,000 distinct CDR3 sequences, about 9.3% of them seen only once. The source material was PBMCs. Every receptor here comes from a man between 40 and 49 years old in good health.

On this clonotype: This may be a read error: a much more frequent sequence differs by one nucleotide. The rearrangement uses TRBV9 and TRBJ1-2; D is undetermined. The CDR3 has 14 residues. Germline CDR1 and CDR2: SGDLS and YYNGEE. The V end lost 4 bases, the J end lost 6 bases, and 16 bases lay between the germline ends. In DNA form, the CDR3 reads TGTGCCAGCAGCACCCCCGGAGTTGAGGATGGCTACACCTTC. Its protein is CASSTPGVEDGYTF.

This clonotype was detected many times. The CDR3, as DNA: TGTGCCAGCAGCGAGCGTACTTCTGGGGCCAACGTCCTGACTTTC. Translation: CASSERTSGANVLTF. The chain links TRBV7-2 to TRBJ2-6, with no clear D. V was cut by 5 bases and J by 1 base, with 9 bases left in between. The CDR3 is made up of 15 amino acids. Germline V gene lookup returns CDR1 SGHTA and CDR2 FQGNSA. The whole variable domain, remainder taken from reference TRBV7-2 and TRBJ2-6, is GAGVSQSPSNKVTEKGKDVELRCDPISGHTALYWYRQSLGQGLEFLIYFQGNSAPDKSGLPSDRFSAERTGGSVSTLTIQRTQQEDSAVYLCASSERTSGANVLTFGAGSRLTVL.

The table lists this clonotype with many counts. The CDR3 here is CSARVPRDNYEQYF. The CDR3 DNA reads as TGCAGTGCTAGAGTCCCCAGGGACAACTACGAGCAGTACTTC. J is TRBJ2-7 and V is TRBV20-1; tentative D call: TRBD1 (6 bases). CDR1 DFQATT and CDR2 SNEGSKA come from the germline V gene (reference sequence). CDR3 length equals 14 residues. V lost 1 base to trimming and J lost 3 bases, with 13 bases between them.

This clonotype was counted at least ten times. The chain is built from TRBV5-6 and TRBJ1-2; no firm D call. CDR3 length: 14 residues. CDR1 is SGHDT and CDR2 is YYEEEE in the germline V gene. Trimming took off 1 base at V and 4 bases at J, with 11 bases between the two ends. CDR3 residues: CASSLSPDSYGYTF. The CDR3 DNA reads TGTGCCAGCAGCTTGTCGCCGGATTCCTATGGCTACACCTTC.

Many counts were recorded for this clonotype. The V gene is TRBV6-5, the J gene TRBJ2-7; a possible D gene is TRBD2 (6 bases). The CDR3 runs to 14 residues. V lost 5 bases, J lost 6 bases, and 17 bases lay in between. Per the germline V gene, CDR1 is MNHEY and CDR2 is SVGAGI. The CDR3 region is CASSPRGLQAEQYF. For the CDR3, the DNA is TGTGCCAGCAGTCCCCGGGGACTCCAAGCCGAGCAGTACTTC.

This clonotype was detected ten times or more. V is TRBV7-9 and J is TRBJ2-3, with D tentatively TRBD2 (5 bases). The CDR3 extends over 15 amino acids. The V gene lost 6 bases and the J gene lost 0 bases, with 13 bases spanning the gap. In germline, CDR1 is SEHNR, CDR2 FQNEAQ (reference sequence). The CDR3 nucleotides read TGTGCCAGCAGTGTCAGCGGAACTAGCACAGATACGCAGTATTTT. It codes for CASSVSGTSTDTQYF.

This clonotype showed up many times. The chain uses TRBV27 and TRBJ2-1; 14 bases line up with TRBD2. Germline V gives CDR1 MNHEY, CDR2 SMNVEV (reference sequence). The CDR3 is 17 residues long. The J segment lost 4 bases and the V segment lost 4 bases, leaving 6 bases of the junction unmatched. Written as DNA, the CDR3 is TGTGCCAGCAGTTGGTCGGGACTAGCGGGAGCTTACAATGAGCAGTTCTTC. This translates into CASSWSGLAGAYNEQFF.

A word on this clonotype: The junction departs from germline at one end; a sequencing error may be responsible. The chain joins TRBV7-2 to TRBJ2-7, with D possibly being TRBD2 (6 bases). The CDR3 contains 16 residues. Germline V gene lookup returns CDR1 SGHTA and CDR2 FQGNSA. The CDR3 loop reads CVSSGGGAGFSYELYF. CDR3 coding DNA: TGTGTCAGCAGCGGAGGCGGGGCGGGATTCTCCTACGAGCTGTACTTC.

In its sample, this clonotype was seen a few times. The chain couples TRBV12-3 or TRBV12-4 to TRBJ1-1; D possibly corresponds to TRBD1 (6 bases). Trimming shortened V by 1 base and J by 4 bases, and 13 bases separated the two germline ends. The CDR3 spans 15 residues. The chain's CDR3 is CASSLEGGVATEAFF. The CDR3 nucleotides are TGTGCCAGCAGTTTAGAAGGGGGGGTGGCCACTGAAGCTTTCTTT.

This clonotype has a count of ten or more. The chain links TRBV15 to TRBJ2-7; possibly TRBD2 for D (5 bases). This CDR3 region has 13 residues. The V end lost 5 bases, the J end lost 1 base, and 9 bases lay between the germline ends. The V gene's germline CDR1 is LNHNV and CDR2 YYDKDF (reference sequence). CDR3 sequence reads: CATSPGNSYEQYF. DNA for the CDR3: TGTGCCACCAGCCCGGGAAATTCCTACGAGCAGTACTTC.

This clonotype has at least ten counts. The CDR3 region is CASSLSSGEIVSLHF. CDR3 bases: TGCGCCAGCAGCTTATCTTCAGGGGAAATCGTTTCCCTCCACTTT. This rearrangement joins TRBV5-1 to TRBJ1-6; D is perhaps TRBD1 (6 bases). Germline V CDR1 and CDR2: SGHRS, YFSETQ. This CDR3 region has 15 residues. V dropped 2 bases and J dropped 14 bases, with 20 bases sitting between them.

This clonotype was detected ten times or more. This chain joins TRBV5-1 and TRBJ2-1; D may match TRBD1 or TRBD2 (6 bases each). The length of the CDR3 is 17 residues. The germline CDR1 and CDR2 sequences are SGHRS and YFSETQ. Trimming left V 0 bases short and J 6 bases short, with 19 bases between. DNA of the CDR3: TGCGCCAGCAGCTTGGGGGTCGGGGGCCCCGGGCGCAATGAGCAGTTCTTC. This encodes CASSLGVGGPGRNEQFF.

This clonotype showed up many times. The rearrangement joins TRBV7-3 to TRBJ1-5; D unresolved. Per germline, CDR1 SGHTA and CDR2 FQGTGA. V lost 5 bases and J 0 bases, leaving 23 bases between the germline ends. The CDR3 contains 19 residues. Here the CDR3 reads CASSPSPRRTRYSNQPQHF. In DNA form, the CDR3 reads TGTGCCAGCAGCCCTTCCCCGCGCAGGACGAGGTATAGCAATCAGCCCCAGCATTTT.

In its sample, this clonotype was seen many times. The chain uses TRBV7-2 and TRBJ2-1; TRBD1 is a possible D gene (6 bases). V was trimmed by 5 bases and J by 8 bases, leaving 16 bases between them. This CDR3 is built from 14 residues. CDR1 SGHTA and CDR2 FQGNSA come from the germline V gene. The CDR3 region has the DNA TGTGCCAGCAGCCCTGAGACAGGTTGGGATGAGCAGTTCTTC. Encoded protein: CASSPETGWDEQFF.

This clonotype was seen at least ten times. The chain recombines TRBV24-1 with TRBJ2-1; possibly TRBD1 for D (5 bases). This CDR3 is built from 16 residues. Germline V gene lookup returns CDR1 KGHDR and CDR2 SFDVKD. Deletions cut 4 bases from V and 8 bases from J, with 20 bases between. Here the CDR3 DNA reads TGTGCCACCAGTGACCCCGGACACTCTGTAGGCGATGAGCAGTTCTTC. It specifies CATSDPGHSVGDEQFF.

In its sample, this clonotype was seen many times. The rearrangement joins TRBV7-2 to TRBJ2-1; 9 positions match TRBD2. The germline gives CDR1 SGHTA, CDR2 FQGNSA. The V gene end was trimmed by 4 bases and the J gene end by 6 bases; junction bases not matched to a gene: 7. This CDR3 has 15 amino acids. For the CDR3, the DNA is TGTGCCAGCAGCTCCCAGCGGGGGGCGGGCAATGAGCAGTTCTTC. Protein: CASSSQRGAGNEQFF.

This chain links TRBV20-1 with TRBJ2-2, with D possibly being TRBD2 (5 bases). Per the germline V gene, CDR1 is DFQATT and CDR2 is SNEGSKA (reference sequence). This CDR3 has 14 amino acids. Trimming stripped 3 bases from V and 6 bases from J, with 14 bases between. The CDR3 reads CSASGGPGPGELFF. In nucleotides, the CDR3 is TGCAGTGCTAGTGGCGGGCCTGGCCCCGGGGAGCTGTTTTTT.